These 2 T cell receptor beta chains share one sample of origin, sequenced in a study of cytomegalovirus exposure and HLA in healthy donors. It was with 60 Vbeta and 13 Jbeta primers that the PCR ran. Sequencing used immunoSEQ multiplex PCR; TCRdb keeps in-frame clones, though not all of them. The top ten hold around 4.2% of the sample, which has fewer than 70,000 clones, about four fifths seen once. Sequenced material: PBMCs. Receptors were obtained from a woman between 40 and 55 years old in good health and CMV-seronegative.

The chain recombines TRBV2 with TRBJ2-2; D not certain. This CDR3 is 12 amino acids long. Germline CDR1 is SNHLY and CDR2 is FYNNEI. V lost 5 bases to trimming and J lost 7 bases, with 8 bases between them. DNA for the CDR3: TGTGCCAGCAGTCCGCGAATCGGGGAGCTGTTTTTT. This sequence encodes CASSPRIGELFF.

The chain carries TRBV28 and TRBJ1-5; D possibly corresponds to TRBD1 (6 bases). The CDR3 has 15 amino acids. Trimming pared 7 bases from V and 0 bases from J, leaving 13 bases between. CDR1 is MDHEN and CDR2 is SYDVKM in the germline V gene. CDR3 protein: CASKGQVSSNQPQHF. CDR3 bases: TGTGCCAGCAAGGGACAAGTTTCTAGCAATCAGCCCCAGCATTTT.